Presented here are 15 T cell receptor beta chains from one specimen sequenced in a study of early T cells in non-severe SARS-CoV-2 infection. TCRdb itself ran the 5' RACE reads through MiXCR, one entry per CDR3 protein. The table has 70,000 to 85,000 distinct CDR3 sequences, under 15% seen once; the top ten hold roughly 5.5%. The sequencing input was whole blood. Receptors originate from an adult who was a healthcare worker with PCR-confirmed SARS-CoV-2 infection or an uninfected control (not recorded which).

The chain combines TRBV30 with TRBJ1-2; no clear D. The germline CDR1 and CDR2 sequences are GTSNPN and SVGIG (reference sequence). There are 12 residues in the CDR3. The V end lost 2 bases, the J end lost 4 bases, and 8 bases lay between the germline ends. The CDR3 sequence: CAWSRGPYGYTF. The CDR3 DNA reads TGTGCCTGGAGTCGAGGGCCCTATGGCTACACCTTC.

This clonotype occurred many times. DNA of the CDR3: TGTGCCAGCAGCCCACTCCAAGGGGCGGACACCGGGGAGCTGTTTTTT. It specifies CASSPLQGADTGELFF. The rearrangement uses TRBV11-2 and TRBJ2-2; weak D call: TRBD1 (5 bases). The germline V and J ends were trimmed by 5 bases and 3 bases, with 16 bases remaining between them. The germline V gene has CDR1 SGHAT and CDR2 FQNNGV. CDR3 length: 16 amino acids.

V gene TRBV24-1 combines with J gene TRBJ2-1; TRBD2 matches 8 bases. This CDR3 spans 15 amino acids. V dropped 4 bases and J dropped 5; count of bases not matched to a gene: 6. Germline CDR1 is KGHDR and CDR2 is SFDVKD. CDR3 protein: CATSDPTSVNNEQFF. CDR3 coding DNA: TGTGCCACCAGTGACCCGACTAGCGTTAACAATGAGCAGTTCTTC.

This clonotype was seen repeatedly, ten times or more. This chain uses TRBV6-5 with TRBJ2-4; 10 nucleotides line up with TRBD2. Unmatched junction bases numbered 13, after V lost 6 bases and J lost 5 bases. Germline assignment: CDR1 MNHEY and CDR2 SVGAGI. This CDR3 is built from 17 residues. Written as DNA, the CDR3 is TGTGCCAGCAGCTACACGCGGACTAGCGGTGGGCAAAACATTCAGTACTTC. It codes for CASSYTRTSGGQNIQYF.

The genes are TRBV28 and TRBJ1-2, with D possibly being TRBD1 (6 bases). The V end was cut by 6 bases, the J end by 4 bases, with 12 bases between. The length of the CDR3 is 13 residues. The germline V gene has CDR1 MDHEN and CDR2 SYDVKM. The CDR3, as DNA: TGTGCCAGCAGGGGGGCAGGGGCCTATGGCTACACCTTC. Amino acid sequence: CASRGAGAYGYTF.

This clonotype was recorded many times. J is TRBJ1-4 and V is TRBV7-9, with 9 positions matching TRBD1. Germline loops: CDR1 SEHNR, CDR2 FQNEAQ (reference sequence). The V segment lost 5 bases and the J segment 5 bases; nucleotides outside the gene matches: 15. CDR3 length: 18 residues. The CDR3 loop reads CASSARTGVIRGNEKLFF. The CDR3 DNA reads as TGTGCCAGCAGCGCCCGGACAGGGGTGATACGGGGGAATGAAAAACTGTTTTTT. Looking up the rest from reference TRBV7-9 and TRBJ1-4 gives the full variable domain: DTGVSQNPRHKITKRGQNVTFRCDPISEHNRLYWYRQTLGQGPEFLTYFQNEAQLEKSRLLSDRFSAERPKGSFSTLEIQRTEQGDSAMYLCASSARTGVIRGNEKLFFGSGTQLSVL.

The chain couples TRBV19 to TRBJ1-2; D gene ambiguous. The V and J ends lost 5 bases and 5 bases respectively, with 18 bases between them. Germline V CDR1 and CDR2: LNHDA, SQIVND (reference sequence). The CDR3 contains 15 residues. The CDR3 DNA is TGTGCCAGTAGTTCGGAAGTGGGGTTTATATATGGCTACACCTTC. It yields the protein CASSSEVGFIYGYTF.

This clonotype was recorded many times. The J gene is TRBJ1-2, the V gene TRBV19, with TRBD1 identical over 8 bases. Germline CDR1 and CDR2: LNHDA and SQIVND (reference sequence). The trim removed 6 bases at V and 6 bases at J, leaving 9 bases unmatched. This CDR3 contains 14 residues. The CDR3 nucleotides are TGTGCCAGTAGGACAGGGGAGACTCTTGATGGCTACACCTTC. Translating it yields CASRTGETLDGYTF. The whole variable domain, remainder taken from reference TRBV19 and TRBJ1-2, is DGGITQSPKYLFRKEGQNVTLSCEQNLNHDAMYWYRQDPGQGLRLIYYSQIVNDFQKGDIAEGYSVSREKKESFPLTVTSAQKNPTAFYLCASRTGETLDGYTFGSGTRLTVV.

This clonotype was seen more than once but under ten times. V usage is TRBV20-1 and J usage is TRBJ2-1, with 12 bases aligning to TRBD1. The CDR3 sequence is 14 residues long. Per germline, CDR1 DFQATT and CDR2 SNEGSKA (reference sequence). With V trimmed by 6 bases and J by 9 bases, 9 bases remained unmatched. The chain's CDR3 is CSARGQGARSEQFF. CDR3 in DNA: TGCAGTGCACGGGGACAGGGGGCGCGAAGTGAGCAGTTCTTC.

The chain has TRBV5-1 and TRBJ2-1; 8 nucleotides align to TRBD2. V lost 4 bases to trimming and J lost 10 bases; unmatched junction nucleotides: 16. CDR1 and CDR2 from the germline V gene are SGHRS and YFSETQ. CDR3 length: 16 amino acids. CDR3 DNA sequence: TGCGCCAGCAGCGCAACTAGCGGCTCAAATTCCGGGGAGCAGTTCTTC. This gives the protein CASSATSGSNSGEQFF.

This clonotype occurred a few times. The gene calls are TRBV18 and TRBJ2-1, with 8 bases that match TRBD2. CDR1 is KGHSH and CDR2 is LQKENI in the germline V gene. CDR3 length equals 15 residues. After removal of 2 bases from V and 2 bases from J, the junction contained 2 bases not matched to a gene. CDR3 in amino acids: CASSPGSGTYNEQFF. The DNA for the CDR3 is TGTGCCAGCTCACCAGGTAGCGGGACCTACAATGAGCAGTTCTTC.

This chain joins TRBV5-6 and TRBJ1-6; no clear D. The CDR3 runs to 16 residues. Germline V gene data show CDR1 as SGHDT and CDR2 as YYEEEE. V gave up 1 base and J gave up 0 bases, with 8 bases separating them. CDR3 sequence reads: CASSLYGSSYNSPLHF. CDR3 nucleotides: TGTGCCAGCAGCTTGTATGGCAGCTCCTATAATTCACCCCTCCACTTT. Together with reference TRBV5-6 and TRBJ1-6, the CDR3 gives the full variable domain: DAGVTQSPTHLIKTRGQQVTLRCSPKSGHDTVSWYQQALGQGPQFIFQYYEEEERQRGNFPDRFSGHQFPNYSSELNVNALLLGDSALYLCASSLYGSSYNSPLHFGNGTRLTVT.

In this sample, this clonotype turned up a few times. CDR3 in amino acids: CASSIQGAFSPLHF. In nucleotides, the CDR3 is TGTGCCAGCAGCATACAGGGGGCCTTTTCACCCCTCCACTTT. The chain employs TRBV3-1 and TRBJ1-6, with 9 bases matching TRBD1. The CDR3 has 14 amino acids. Germline V gene data show CDR1 as LGHDT and CDR2 as YNNKEL (reference sequence). The trim removed 5 bases at V and 9 bases at J, leaving 5 bases unmatched.

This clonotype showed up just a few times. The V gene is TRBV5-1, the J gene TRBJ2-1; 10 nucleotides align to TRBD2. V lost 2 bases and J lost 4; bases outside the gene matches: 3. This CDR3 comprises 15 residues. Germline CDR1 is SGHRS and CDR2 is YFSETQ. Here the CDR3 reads CASSFLAGDYNEQFF. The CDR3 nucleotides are TGCGCCAGCAGCTTCCTAGCGGGGGATTACAATGAGCAGTTCTTC.

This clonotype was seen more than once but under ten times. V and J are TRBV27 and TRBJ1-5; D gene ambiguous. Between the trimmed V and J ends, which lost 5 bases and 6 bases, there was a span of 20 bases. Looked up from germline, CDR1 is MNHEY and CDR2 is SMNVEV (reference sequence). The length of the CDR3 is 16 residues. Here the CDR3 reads CASSTSRVLMGQPQHF. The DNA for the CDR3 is TGTGCCAGCAGTACGTCCCGGGTCCTCATGGGTCAGCCCCAGCATTTT.